This entry is about one TCR beta chain. This record comes from a study of CD8 T cells in Susac syndrome. CDR3 length equals 15 residues. CDR1 and CDR2 (germline): KGHSH, LQKENI. The ends were cut back, 3 bases at V and 0 bases at J, with 9 bases in the middle. Random hexamers primed reverse transcription of about 0.5 to 1 ug RNA. Each CDR3 protein gets one entry after TCRdb re-called the immunoSEQ multiplex PCR reads with MiXCR. This repertoire shows 150,000 to 200,000 distinct CDR3 sequences, roughly 93% found once; its top ten account for approximately 0.14%. This rearrangement joins TRBV18 to TRBJ1-3; D unclear. The receptor was derived from a human donor in good health. The source material was CD4+ T cells from PBMCs. The chain's CDR3 is CASSPAGDSGNTIYF. The CDR3, as DNA: TGTGCCAGCTCACCGGCAGGAGACTCTGGAAACACCATATATTTT.